A selection of T cell receptor beta chains follows, all from one sample in a study of cytomegalovirus exposure and HLA in healthy donors. TCRdb's table, derived via immunoSEQ multiplex PCR, lists solely in-frame clones and lacks some. This sample has roughly 140,000 clones, with around 10% found just once. Sequencing was done on a sample of PBMCs. These receptors were collected from a male donor in good health and CMV-seronegative. The CDR3 runs from the conserved cysteine through the conserved F or W. Fields, in order: CDR3 length, V gene, clone size, J gene, D gene, CDR3 DNA, CDR3 protein. The D gene is left open where the match is weak. Only part of the rows carry a size: once, few, many, or a class if the clone is expanded.

len: 21; v_gene: TRBV5-1; abundance: .; j_gene: TRBJ2-5; d_gene: .; CDR3nt: TGCGCCAGCAGCACCGATATACGAATCAAGGGGGAGCGAGCGGAACAAGAGACCCAGTACTTC; CDR3aa: CASSTDIRIKGERAEQETQYF
len: 12; v_gene: TRBV10-3; abundance: .; j_gene: TRBJ2-1; d_gene: .; CDR3nt: TGTGCCATCAGTCCCCCCTCGCGGGAGCAGTTCTTC; CDR3aa: CAISPPSREQFF
len: 16; v_gene: TRBV4-1; abundance: .; j_gene: TRBJ2-1; d_gene: TRBD2; CDR3nt: TGCGCCAGCAGTCCTCAGGCGGGGGTCTCCTACAATGAGCAGTTCTTC; CDR3aa: CASSPQAGVSYNEQFF
len: 15; v_gene: TRBV27; abundance: .; j_gene: TRBJ2-7; d_gene: TRBD2; CDR3nt: TGTGCCAGCACCCCTTCCGTGGGAGGGACCTACGAGCAGTACTTC; CDR3aa: CASTPSVGGTYEQYF
len: 15; v_gene: TRBV11-2; abundance: .; j_gene: TRBJ1-5; d_gene: .; CDR3nt: TGTGCCAGCAGCCCTAGGGGATTCGGCAATCAGCCCCAGCATTTT; CDR3aa: CASSPRGFGNQPQHF
len: 14; v_gene: TRBV5-4; abundance: .; j_gene: TRBJ2-7; d_gene: TRBD1; CDR3nt: TGTGCCAGCAGCGAGGACAGGGCGTCCTACGAGCAGTACTTC; CDR3aa: CASSEDRASYEQYF
len: 17; v_gene: TRBV4-3; abundance: few; j_gene: TRBJ2-2; d_gene: TRBD1; CDR3nt: TGCGCCAGCAGCCCGGACAGGGGGTCGGTTTACGTCGGGGAGCTGTTTTTT; CDR3aa: CASSPDRGSVYVGELFF
len: 17; v_gene: TRBV4-1; abundance: few; j_gene: TRBJ2-1; d_gene: TRBD1; CDR3nt: TGCGCCAGCAGCCCCCAACGGGACAGGGGAGGTCTAAATGAGCAGTTCTTC; CDR3aa: CASSPQRDRGGLNEQFF
len: 18; v_gene: TRBV4-3; abundance: few; j_gene: TRBJ2-4; d_gene: .; CDR3nt: TGCGCCAGCAGCCAAGATCCAAGCAGGGGCAGCGCCAAAAACATTCAGTACTTC; CDR3aa: CASSQDPSRGSAKNIQYF
len: 15; v_gene: TRBV4-2; abundance: .; j_gene: TRBJ2-7; d_gene: TRBD2; CDR3nt: TGTGCCAGCAGCTCAAGCGGGGGGAGCTCCTACGAGCAGTACTTC; CDR3aa: CASSSSGGSSYEQYF
len: 15; v_gene: TRBV2; abundance: .; j_gene: TRBJ1-2; d_gene: .; CDR3nt: TGTGCCAGCAGTGAAGCAAGGGGATTCATCTATGGCTACACCTTC; CDR3aa: CASSEARGFIYGYTF
len: 14; v_gene: TRBV27; abundance: few; j_gene: TRBJ2-1; d_gene: TRBD1; CDR3nt: TGTGCCAGCTATGACAGGGGGGGAGGCAATGAGCAGTTCTTC; CDR3aa: CASYDRGGGNEQFF
len: 15; v_gene: TRBV28; abundance: few; j_gene: TRBJ2-4; d_gene: TRBD1; CDR3nt: TGTGCCAGCAGTCCGGAGACAGGGGGCGTAAACATTCAGTACTTC; CDR3aa: CASSPETGGVNIQYF
len: 17; v_gene: TRBV5-6; abundance: .; j_gene: TRBJ1-2; d_gene: .; CDR3nt: TGTGCCAGCAGCTTGGCCAGTACAGGGCATTTTAACTATGGCTACACCTTC; CDR3aa: CASSLASTGHFNYGYTF
len: 15; v_gene: TRBV5-4; abundance: few; j_gene: TRBJ1-3; d_gene: .; CDR3nt: TGTGCCAGCAGCTTGATGGGAGGGACCTCTCACACCATATATTTT; CDR3aa: CASSLMGGTSHTIYF
len: 16; v_gene: TRBV6-1; abundance: few; j_gene: TRBJ1-5; d_gene: .; CDR3nt: TGTGCCAGCAGTGAAGTGGGGCACCTTAGCAATCAGCCCCAGCATTTT; CDR3aa: CASSEVGHLSNQPQHF
len: 15; v_gene: TRBV5-1; abundance: .; j_gene: TRBJ1-2; d_gene: TRBD1; CDR3nt: TGCGCCAGCAGCTTCGGGACAGGGGATGTTCGTGGCTACACCTTC; CDR3aa: CASSFGTGDVRGYTF
len: 14; v_gene: TRBV10-1; abundance: few; j_gene: TRBJ2-7; d_gene: .; CDR3nt: TGCGCCAGCAGTGGATCCCGGAGGTCCTACGAGCAGTACTTC; CDR3aa: CASSGSRRSYEQYF